These T cell receptor beta chains were read from a single sample in a study of T cells in Graves' hyperthyroidism and ophthalmopathy. In TCRdb, the multiplex PCR reads were re-called with MiXCR into one record per CDR3 protein. The table lists about 520,000 distinct CDR3 sequences, roughly a quarter of them singletons. Source material: blood. Receptor source: a woman aged 25 to 45 with Graves' ophthalmopathy. The CDR3 runs from the conserved cysteine through the conserved F or W. Fields, in order: D gene, J gene, V gene, clone size, CDR3 DNA, CDR3 protein. D genes are given only for firm matches. Clone size is not always given. Where it is, it says once, few, many or a class for expanded clones.

.,TRBJ1-1,TRBV7-2,many,TGTGCCAGCAGCTTAAACAGGGACACTGAAGCTTTCTTT,CASSLNRDTEAFF
TRBD1,TRBJ1-4,TRBV29-1,many,TGCAGCGTTGCGACAGGGCCTAATGAAAAACTGTTTTTT,CSVATGPNEKLFF
.,TRBJ2-7,TRBV28,few,TGTGCCAGCAGCCCCCCGCGACCGGCTATTCGCGAGCAGTACTTC,CASSPPRPAIREQYF
.,TRBJ1-1,TRBV19,many,TGTGCCAGTAGTATTCTGGATTTGAACACTGAAGCTTTCTTT,CASSILDLNTEAFF
.,TRBJ1-2,TRBV7-2,.,TGTGCCAGCAGCATGCGCCAGGGTAACTATGGCTACACCTTC,CASSMRQGNYGYTF
TRBD1,TRBJ2-7,TRBV6-4,.,TGTGCCAGCAGGCAGTCCCCGACAGGGGGCTACGAGCAGTACTTC,CASRQSPTGGYEQYF
.,TRBJ1-1,TRBV20-1,many,TGCAGTGCTAGTCGACTGGGGAAAGCTTTCTTT,CSASRLGKAFF
.,TRBJ1-3,TRBV5-1,.,TGCGCCAGCAGCCCTGAGGACGGAGCTTTCTCTGGAAACACCATATATTTT,CASSPEDGAFSGNTIYF
TRBD2,TRBJ2-5,TRBV19,many,TGTGCCAGTAGAGCTACTAGCGGAGGGGAGACCCAGTACTTC,CASRATSGGETQYF
.,TRBJ2-7,TRBV28,few,TGTGCCAGCAGTCGTGAGCGGCTCTCCTACGAGCAGTACTTC,CASSRERLSYEQYF
TRBD2,TRBJ2-2,TRBV4-1,many,TGCGCCAGCAGCCAAGCGGGGGGGGAAAACACCGGGGAGCTGTTTTTT,CASSQAGGENTGELFF
.,TRBJ1-1,TRBV5-6,many,TGTGCCAGCAGCTTGGTTCCGTTTGGGAACACTGAAGCTTTCTTT,CASSLVPFGNTEAFF
.,TRBJ1-3,TRBV5-1,few,TGCGCCAGCAGCTTGGCGTATGGCGTTACTGGAAACACCATATATTTT,CASSLAYGVTGNTIYF
.,TRBJ2-2,TRBV6-4,.,TGTGCCAGCAGTGACTGGGGGCAGCTGAACACCGGGGAGCTGTTCTTT,CASSDWGQLNTGELFF
.,TRBJ2-4,TRBV28,many,TGTGCCAGCAGTTTAGAGGGAGCAGGGGATGGAGCCAAAAACATTCAGTACTTC,CASSLEGAGDGAKNIQYF
.,TRBJ1-1,TRBV7-9,.,TGTGCCAGCAGCTTAGAGATAAGGGGTGAAGCTTTCTTT,CASSLEIRGEAFF
TRBD1,TRBJ2-5,TRBV12-3/TRBV12-4,many,TGTGCCAGCAGCCCGCACCGACAGGGGGCGGGAGGAGAGACCCAGTACTTC,CASSPHRQGAGGETQYF
.,TRBJ1-2,TRBV3-1,.,TGTGCCAGCAGCCAAGTCCCAGGTGATGGTGGCTACACCTTC,CASSQVPGDGGYTF
.,TRBJ1-1,TRBV2,.,TGTGCCAGCAGTATAGACAGGAGCGCCACTGAAGCTTTCTTT,CASSIDRSATEAFF
TRBD1,TRBJ1-5,TRBV30,many,TGTGCCTGGAGCGGGACAGGGGATCAGCCCCAGCATTTT,CAWSGTGDQPQHF
.,TRBJ2-4,TRBV7-9,.,TGTGCCAGCAGCGTAGGGGAGGTAGTTTCCGAAAACATTCAGTACTTC,CASSVGEVVSENIQYF
TRBD2,TRBJ2-4,TRBV27,.,TGTGCCAGCAGTACCGATACTAGCGGGGGGCCTTGGAGCATTAAGTACTTC,CASSTDTSGGPWSIKYF
TRBD2,TRBJ2-2,TRBV24-1,few,TGTGCCACCAGTGATCCGGGAGGGCCCGGGGAGCTGTTTTTT,CATSDPGGPGELFF
.,TRBJ2-7,TRBV7-8,many,TGTGCCAGCAGTCCCGGGGGGCTAGCACGGGGCGAGCAGTACTTC,CASSPGGLARGEQYF
TRBD1,TRBJ1-2,TRBV6-1,many,TGTGCCAGCAGTGAGACAGGGAACTATGGCTACACCTTC,CASSETGNYGYTF
.,TRBJ2-7,TRBV11-1,many,TGTGCCAGCAGCCGTGGGGGAAGGGCAGGATCCTACGAGCAGTACTTC,CASSRGGRAGSYEQYF
.,TRBJ1-5,TRBV28,many,TGTGCCAGCAGTGGGCGGGAGGTGGGAAAAACCCAGCATTTT,CASSGREVGKTQHF
TRBD1,TRBJ1-2,TRBV6-1,.,TGTGCCAGCAGTAACGCCGGGACAGGGCTGAGCTACACCTTC,CASSNAGTGLSYTF
.,TRBJ2-5,TRBV20-1,.,TGCAGTGCCCAGGAGGCGGTTAGGGGACAAGAGACCCAGTACTTC,CSAQEAVRGQETQYF
.,TRBJ2-5,TRBV11-2,.,TGTGCCAGCAGCTGGTCGAAGGCTGAGACCCAGTACTTC,CASSWSKAETQYF
.,TRBJ2-7,TRBV12-3/TRBV12-4,once,TGTGCCAGCCAGGGGGGGCCGAGGGAGCAGTACTTC,CASQGGPREQYF
TRBD2,TRBJ2-5,TRBV20-1,.,TGCAGTGCCGGGACTAGCGCCGAAGAGACCCAGTACTTC,CSAGTSAEETQYF
.,TRBJ2-7,TRBV7-2,many,TGTGCCAGCAGCTTAGGCCTAGCTGGTTCCATCGGGCAGTACTTC,CASSLGLAGSIGQYF
.,TRBJ2-7,TRBV30,once,TGTGCCTGGAGTGCTTCTACATACGAGCAGTACTTC,CAWSASTYEQYF
.,TRBJ2-2,TRBV12-3/TRBV12-4,many,TGTGCCAGCAGGGCCGGGGGCCCCAACGCGAACACCGGGGGGCTGTTTTTT,CASRAGGPNANTGGLFF
.,TRBJ1-2,TRBV30,many,TGTGCCTGGAGTGTACCTGGGGGTAGGGGCTACACCTTC,CAWSVPGGRGYTF
.,TRBJ2-7,TRBV12-3/TRBV12-4,few,TGTGCCAGCAGTCCAGGATTCAGCTCCTACGAGCAGTACTTC,CASSPGFSSYEQYF
TRBD2,TRBJ2-2,TRBV30,.,TGTGCCTGGAGGATTAGCGGGACCGGGGAGCTGTTTTTT,CAWRISGTGELFF
.,TRBJ2-2,TRBV5-1,once,TGCGCCAGCAGCTTGACAACGGGCGAAGCGAACACCGGGGAGCTGTTTTTT,CASSLTTGEANTGELFF
.,TRBJ2-5,TRBV9,many,TGTGCCAGCAGCCCCGACCCGCAAATTGGGACCCAGTACTTC,CASSPDPQIGTQYF
.,TRBJ2-6,TRBV5-1,.,TGCGCCAGCAGCTTGGAAGGGTACGGGGCCAACGTCCTGACTTTC,CASSLEGYGANVLTF
.,TRBJ1-5,TRBV5-5,many,TGTGCCAGCAGCTTGATGGGGAATAGCAATCAGCCCCAGCATTTT,CASSLMGNSNQPQHF
.,TRBJ1-1,TRBV4-2,few,TGTGCCAGCAGTCTAGGGGTTAGGGACACTGAAGCTTTCTTT,CASSLGVRDTEAFF
.,TRBJ2-7,TRBV20-1,.,TGCAGTGCTAGCCCAGGGAACTCCTACGAGCAGTACTTC,CSASPGNSYEQYF
.,TRBJ2-5,TRBV10-3,.,TGTGCCATCAGTTCAGGGGCGCAAGAGACCCAGTACTTC,CAISSGAQETQYF
TRBD2,TRBJ2-7,TRBV27,.,TGTGCCAGCAGTTTATTGGCTAGCGGGAGGTCCTACGAGCAGTACTTC,CASSLLASGRSYEQYF
.,TRBJ2-2,TRBV24-1,many,TGTGCCACCAGTGATTCCGAGGCAGGGTATACCGGGGAGCTGTTTTTT,CATSDSEAGYTGELFF
.,TRBJ1-1,TRBV11-1,.,TGTGCCAGCAGCTCAAGCCCCGCGAGCGGCAACACTGAAGCTTTCTTT,CASSSSPASGNTEAFF
.,TRBJ2-5,TRBV18,many,TGTGCCAGCTCACCCGGGGTGGCAGAGACCCAGTACTTC,CASSPGVAETQYF